These 24 T cell receptor beta chains were all obtained from the same sample, sequenced in a study of blood T cells in healthy people across ages. The authors ran a second PCR of about 7 to 12 cycles using a sample-barcoded 5' primer and a J-beta primer mix. TCRdb processed the 5' RACE reads anew with MiXCR; each CDR3 protein has one entry. The data hold about a million distinct CDR3 sequences, with roughly 50% observed a single time. Sequencing was carried out using blood. Receptors were obtained from a man younger than 40 in good health.

The CDR3: CASSQGLTGGGEQYF. DNA of the CDR3: TGTGCCAGCAGCCAAGGTTTGACAGGGGGCGGCGAGCAGTACTTC. The chain carries TRBV3-1 and TRBJ2-7; 10 nucleotides agree with TRBD1. Trimming cost V 1 base and J 6 bases; bases outside gene matches: 6. The CDR3 extends over 15 amino acids. Germline V lookup: CDR1 LGHDT, CDR2 YNNKEL (reference sequence).

The gene calls are TRBV7-3 and TRBJ2-3, with TRBD1 identical over 7 bases. Germline V lookup: CDR1 SGHTA, CDR2 FQGTGA. J lost 4 bases, V lost 5 bases, and 9 bases had no gene match. CDR3 length: 15 residues. CDR3 sequence (DNA): TGTGCCAGCAGCATCTCGACAGGGATGGCAGATACGCAGTATTTT. This sequence encodes CASSISTGMADTQYF.

As for this clonotype: A much larger clonotype is one base distant, so this may be a read error. The chain recombines TRBV2 with TRBJ2-1; TRBD2 aligns across 7 bases. CDR1 SNHLY and CDR2 FYNNEI come from the germline V gene. J gave up 13 bases and V 7 bases, and 13 bases lay outside the gene matches. This CDR3 contains 13 residues. CDR3 nucleotides: TGTGCCAGCACCCTGACTAGCAGAGAGACCCAGTTCTTC. As protein: CASTLTSRETQFF.

V is TRBV12-3 or TRBV12-4 and J is TRBJ1-1; TRBD1 is a possible D gene (5 bases). This CDR3 has 13 residues. V lost 7 bases, J lost 4 bases, and 13 bases lay in between. The CDR3 here is CASTNRGGTEAFF. CDR3 DNA sequence: TGTGCCAGCACCAACCGGGGGGGCACTGAAGCTTTCTTT.

The chain carries TRBV25-1 and TRBJ1-4; D is unresolved. Germline CDR1 reads MGHDK; CDR2 reads SYGVNS. V was clipped by 5 bases and J by 0 bases, with 19 bases between them. This CDR3 region has 18 residues. Here the CDR3 DNA reads TGTGCCAGCAGTTCCCTCGCAGGCCCTGGGGCAACTAATGAAAAACTGTTTTTT. This codes for CASSSLAGPGATNEKLFF.

The chain employs TRBV29-1 and TRBJ2-5, with 7 nucleotides matching TRBD2. The ends lost 7 bases at V and 5 bases at J; junction bases unmatched: 16. Germline values: CDR1 SQVTM, CDR2 ANQGSEA. This CDR3 spans 15 amino acids. The CDR3 loop is CSGLGGMWSGETQYF. The CDR3 nucleotides read TGCAGCGGCTTGGGGGGGATGTGGTCGGGGGAGACCCAGTACTTC.

This clonotype was found a few times. The CDR3 here is CASSEARVTYGYTF. The CDR3 region has the DNA TGTGCCAGCAGTGAAGCGAGGGTTACCTATGGCTACACCTTC. This chain joins TRBV6-1 and TRBJ1-2; D is unresolved. The V and J ends lost 0 bases and 4 bases respectively, with 9 bases between them. The length of the CDR3 is 14 residues. Looked up from germline, CDR1 is MNHNS and CDR2 is SASEGT.

The chain recombines TRBV28 with TRBJ2-7, with D maybe TRBD2 (5 bases). Looked up from germline, CDR1 is MDHEN and CDR2 is SYDVKM. Trimming left V 7 bases short and J 6 bases short, with 19 bases between. CDR3 size: 14 residues. The CDR3 here is CASNGAGGLPEQYF. The CDR3 DNA sequence: TGTGCCAGCAATGGCGCAGGAGGACTTCCCGAGCAGTACTTC.

The chain has TRBV25-1 and TRBJ1-2; D is unresolved. Germline-derived CDR1 and CDR2 are MGHDK and SYGVNS. The CDR3 loop spans 17 amino acids. V was pared by 3 bases and J by 2 bases, with 19 bases between. CDR3 in amino acids: CASSEDARETPNYGYTF. CDR3 nucleotides: TGTGCCAGCAGTGAGGATGCGCGGGAGACGCCCAACTATGGCTACACCTTC.

This clonotype came up a few times. This chain links TRBV11-1 with TRBJ2-7; D gene uncertain. The CDR3 is made up of 15 amino acids. V lost 1 base and J lost 0, with 10 bases in between. Germline-derived CDR1 and CDR2 are SGHAT and FQDESV (reference sequence). The chain's CDR3 is CASSLGTAYSYEQYF. DNA for the CDR3: TGTGCCAGCAGCTTAGGCACAGCCTACTCCTACGAGCAGTACTTC.

This clonotype has a handful of counts. The J gene is TRBJ2-7, the V gene TRBV20-1, with D possibly TRBD1 on 6 matching bases. The V and J ends lost 0 bases and 4 bases respectively, with 22 bases between them. Germline CDR1 DFQATT, CDR2 SNEGSKA (reference sequence). CDR3 size: 17 residues. DNA for the CDR3: TGCAGTGCTAGAGATTTACAGGGAGAACTTAACCCTTACGAGCAGTACTTC. Amino acids: CSARDLQGELNPYEQYF.

The chain combines TRBV7-9 with TRBJ2-1, with D perhaps matching TRBD2 (5 bases). The germline V and J ends were trimmed by 0 bases and 8 bases, with 11 bases remaining between them. The germline V gene has CDR1 SEHNR and CDR2 FQNEAQ (reference sequence). The CDR3 is 14 amino acids. The CDR3 DNA sequence: TGTGCCAGCAGCTTAGCGCGGGCGGACCATGAGCAGTTCTTC. Its translation: CASSLARADHEQFF.

This chain joins TRBV5-1 and TRBJ1-4, with 8 bases matching TRBD1. The CDR3 has 15 residues. Trimming took 3 bases from V and 3 from J; bases not matched to a gene: 4. CDR1 and CDR2 (germline): SGHRS, YFSETQ. The CDR3 spells CASSSQGVANEKLFF. CDR3 in DNA: TGCGCCAGCAGCTCACAGGGGGTAGCTAATGAAAAACTGTTTTTT.

This clonotype was picked up a small number of times. V gene TRBV12-3 or TRBV12-4 combines with J gene TRBJ1-4, with 8 bases fitting TRBD1. This CDR3 contains 11 residues. Trimming at V came to 7 bases and at J to 13 bases, leaving 5 bases not matched to a gene. In DNA form, the CDR3 reads TGTGCCAGCAAACTTACAGGGGGACTGTTTTTT. Translated: CASKLTGGLFF.

This chain uses TRBV6-6 with TRBJ2-1; D not resolved. Germline CDR1 is MNHNY and CDR2 is SVGAGI (reference sequence). The CDR3 is 14 amino acids. Trimming took off 5 bases at V and 0 bases at J, with 8 bases between the two ends. The DNA for the CDR3 is TGTGCCAGCAGTCCCCCCATCTCCTACAATGAGCAGTTCTTC. This codes for CASSPPISYNEQFF.

The rearrangement links TRBV7-9 to TRBJ2-3; D unclear. This CDR3 has 12 residues. CDR1 is SEHNR and CDR2 is FQNEAQ in the germline V gene (reference sequence). V lost 6 bases to trimming and J lost 7 bases, with 11 bases between them. The CDR3, as DNA: TGTGCCAGCAGTCTGCTATCAAATACGCAGTATTTT. Amino acids: CASSLLSNTQYF.

The DNA for the CDR3 is TGTGCCAGCTGGAGGACCAGCGGGAGAGCAGATACGCAGTATTTT. This encodes CASWRTSGRADTQYF. This sequence joins TRBV12-3 or TRBV12-4 and TRBJ2-3; TRBD2 agrees at 8 bases. Unmatched junction bases numbered 11, after V lost 8 bases and J lost 4 bases. This CDR3 contains 15 residues.

The chain carries TRBV12-3 or TRBV12-4 and TRBJ1-2; D is uncertain. The V and J ends lost 8 bases and 6 bases respectively, with 10 bases between them. There are 11 residues in the CDR3. This CDR3 is CASGVRNGYTF. In nucleotides, the CDR3 is TGTGCCAGCGGGGTACGGAATGGCTACACCTTC.

The chain couples TRBV4-3 to TRBJ2-5; 10 bases are a match to TRBD1. The J segment lost 11 bases and the V segment lost 0 bases, leaving 12 bases of the junction unmatched. The CDR3 loop spans 16 amino acids. In germline, CDR1 is LGHNA, CDR2 YSLEER. CDR3 residues: CASSQDLGTGVREQYF. CDR3 DNA: TGCGCCAGCAGCCAAGATCTTGGGACAGGGGTCCGAGAGCAGTACTTC.

This clonotype was seen a few times. The V call is TRBV4-1, the J call TRBJ2-5, with D unresolved. The ends were cut back, 4 bases at V and 1 base at J, with 13 bases in the middle. This CDR3 is 15 amino acids long. The germline V gene has CDR1 MGHRA and CDR2 YSYEKL. The CDR3 sequence is CASSLGVIRQETQYF. In nucleotides, the CDR3 is TGCGCCAGCAGCCTAGGCGTGATACGCCAAGAGACCCAGTACTTC.

In this sample, this clonotype turned up a few times. This chain links TRBV7-2 with TRBJ2-4, with D uncertain. The germline V and J ends were trimmed by 1 base and 6 bases, with 13 bases remaining between them. Germline V gene sequence: CDR1 SGHTA, CDR2 FQGNSA. The CDR3 runs 15 residues. Here the CDR3 reads CASSLGVSAPNIQYF. The DNA for the CDR3 is TGTGCCAGCAGCTTAGGTGTTTCAGCACCAAACATTCAGTACTTC.

The V call is TRBV6-1, the J call TRBJ2-4; D is unresolved. CDR1 is MNHNS, CDR2 SASEGT, per germline. This CDR3 region has 14 residues. V lost 0 bases and J 13 bases, leaving 16 bases between the germline ends. In DNA, the CDR3 is TGTGCCAGCAGTGAAGCAACTCAGCTTTCGGAGCAGTACTTC. Amino acid sequence: CASSEATQLSEQYF.

This sequence joins TRBV12-3 or TRBV12-4 and TRBJ1-1; D is undetermined. V gave up 3 bases and J gave up 4 bases, with 6 bases separating them. The CDR3 runs to 12 residues. The CDR3 is CASSLSVTEAFF. The DNA of the CDR3 is TGTGCCAGCAGTTTGTCCGTCACTGAAGCTTTCTTT.

This clonotype was seen a handful of times. This chain connects TRBV3-1 to TRBJ2-5; 7 positions agree with TRBD1. CDR1 and CDR2 from the germline V gene are LGHDT and YNNKEL (reference sequence). CDR3 length equals 16 residues. V shed 4 bases and J 1 base; nucleotides not matched to a gene: 9. The CDR3 region is CASSLGQFISQETQYF. The DNA for the CDR3 is TGTGCCAGCAGCCTGGGACAGTTCATCTCCCAAGAGACCCAGTACTTC.